Below are 12 T cell receptor beta chains sequenced from a single sample in a study of T cell repertoires in cytomegalovirus infection. Their specific antigens are unknown. TCRdb ran MiXCR on the reads and lists one entry per CDR3 protein. The sample records hundreds of thousands of distinct CDR3 sequences, less than 35% being singletons. The specimen was cultured CD8+ T cells from PBMCs, collected from culture after CMV antigen stimulation. The receptor source for this set is a human donor in good health (CMV status not recorded). Some clones in this sample may be carry-over from other donors' samples.

At least ten counts were recorded for this clonotype. The V gene is TRBV7-2, the J gene TRBJ2-7; 9 nucleotides agree with TRBD1. The length of the CDR3 is 15 residues. After removal of 3 bases from V and 6 bases from J, the junction contained 9 bases not matched to a gene. Germline V gene lookup returns CDR1 SGHTA and CDR2 FQGNSA. CDR3: CASSFSPGTGIEQYF. The CDR3 coding sequence is TGTGCCAGCAGCTTCTCGCCCGGGACAGGGATCGAGCAGTACTTC.

This clonotype turned up a few times. The J gene is TRBJ1-2, the V gene TRBV29-1, with D perhaps matching TRBD1 (5 bases). The CDR3 runs to 17 residues. With 0 bases removed from V and 7 bases from J, the gap between germline ends came to 24 bases. From germline, CDR1 is SQVTM and CDR2 ANQGSEA. The DNA of the CDR3 is TGCAGCGTTGAAGATTGGGCAATGGTAACGGGACTCTTTGGCTACACCTTC. Translation: CSVEDWAMVTGLFGYTF.

Only a few counts were recorded for this clonotype. The genes are TRBV7-8 and TRBJ1-1, with 9 bases that match TRBD1. From germline, CDR1 is SGHVS and CDR2 FQNEAQ. J gave up 3 bases and V 1 base, and 12 bases lay outside the gene matches. This CDR3 is built from 18 residues. The CDR3 DNA is TGTGCCAGCAGCTTAGAGTACAGGGGGCGCATCGGGGACACTGAAGCTTTCTTT. It codes for CASSLEYRGRIGDTEAFF.

This clonotype was found a few times. The V call is TRBV2, the J call TRBJ1-1; D ambiguous. V gave up 6 bases and J gave up 2 bases, with 16 bases separating them. This CDR3 contains 15 residues. Germline V gene lookup returns CDR1 SNHLY and CDR2 FYNNEI. The CDR3 DNA reads as TGTGCCAGCAGCCCACCACGAGGGCAAAACACTGAAGCTTTCTTT. This encodes CASSPPRGQNTEAFF.

The chain recombines TRBV27 with TRBJ1-2, with D tentatively TRBD1 (6 bases). V was clipped by 5 bases and J by 10 bases, with 26 bases between them. Germline assignment: CDR1 MNHEY and CDR2 SMNVEV (reference sequence). The CDR3 is 16 amino acids. The DNA of the CDR3 is TGTGCCAGCAGTGCCCCTGTCCCGGGACATCCACTCTCCTACACCTTC. The encoded protein is CASSAPVPGHPLSYTF.

The J gene is TRBJ2-1, the V gene TRBV10-3; D perhaps matches TRBD2 (6 bases). The length of the CDR3 is 16 residues. Germline V gene sequence: CDR1 ENHRY, CDR2 SYGVKD. The V end lost 6 bases, the J end lost 0 bases, and 15 bases lay between the germline ends. The CDR3 loop is CAIRVTSSRSYNEQFF. The CDR3 bases are TGTGCCATCAGAGTAACTAGCTCCCGCTCCTACAATGAGCAGTTCTTC.

Details on this clonotype: This may stem from a read error, because a much larger clone lies one nucleotide away. The J gene is TRBJ2-7, the V gene TRBV7-6; D is uncertain. The CDR3 runs 15 residues. Germline V gene sequence: CDR1 SGHVS, CDR2 FNYEAQ. CDR3 nucleotides: TGTGCCAGCAGCTTAGAAGGGTCCGGCTCCTTCGAGCAGTACTTC. This translates into CASSLEGSGSFEQYF.

This chain uses TRBV14 with TRBJ2-1; 10 bases match TRBD2. J was trimmed by 8 bases and V by 0 bases; bases with no gene match: 7. Per germline, CDR1 SGHDN and CDR2 FVKESK. CDR3 length equals 16 residues. CDR3 in amino acids: CASSQEASGGGDEQFF. The CDR3 coding sequence is TGTGCCAGCAGCCAAGAGGCCAGCGGGGGGGGTGATGAGCAGTTCTTC.

This clonotype was detected only a few times. This rearrangement joins TRBV7-9 to TRBJ1-2; no clear D. The CDR3 consists of 14 residues. The ends were cut back, 1 base at V and 0 bases at J, with 6 bases in the middle. Germline V gene data show CDR1 as SEHNR and CDR2 as FQNEAQ (reference sequence). CDR3 region: CASSLVATNYGYTF. The CDR3 region has the DNA TGTGCCAGCAGCTTAGTAGCGACTAACTATGGCTACACCTTC.

The chain recombines TRBV6-2 or TRBV6-3 with TRBJ1-2; possibly TRBD1 for D (5 bases). Per the germline V gene, CDR1 is MNHEY and CDR2 is SVGEGT. With 2 bases removed from V and 11 bases from J, the gap between germline ends came to 18 bases. The CDR3 is made up of 14 amino acids. The CDR3 spells CASSYPGRRATYTF. The CDR3 nucleotides read TGTGCCAGCAGTTACCCGGGACGCCGGGCTACTTACACCTTC.

This clonotype was picked up many times. This chain connects TRBV7-2 to TRBJ1-3; tentative D call: TRBD1 (5 bases). The CDR3 covers 14 residues. CDR1 is SGHTA, CDR2 FQGNSA, per germline. Trimming removed 5 bases from V and 4 bases from J, with 12 bases in between. The CDR3, as DNA: TGTGCCAGCAGCCAGGCCCCAGGGGGAAACACCATATATTTT. Protein sequence: CASSQAPGGNTIYF.

The chain couples TRBV20-1 to TRBJ1-2, with 7 bases matching TRBD1. This CDR3 is built from 14 residues. Trimming at V came to 7 bases and at J to 2 bases, leaving 10 bases not matched to a gene. Germline CDR1 DFQATT, CDR2 SNEGSKA (reference sequence). The CDR3 region is CSGIVTGRNYGYTF. CDR3 nucleotide sequence: TGCAGTGGAATTGTGACAGGGAGAAACTATGGCTACACCTTC.